Listed below are T cell receptor beta chains from one sample, sequenced in a study of T cells after yellow fever vaccination. MiXCR, run by TCRdb on the 5' RACE reads, gives a single entry per CDR3 protein. The table lists over 250,000 distinct CDR3 sequences, over 4% of them singletons. Sequenced here: PBMCs, sampled 5 days after the yellow fever booster vaccination. These receptors were taken from a young man who received the YFV17D yellow fever vaccine. Both conserved end residues are part of each CDR3. The order of the fields is J gene, D gene, CDR3 length, V gene, clone size, CDR3 protein, CDR3 DNA. D genes are given only for firm matches. Clone size is shown for a subset of rows, as once, few, many or a class of expanded clone.

J gene: TRBJ2-7
D gene: TRBD1
CDR3 length: 13
V gene: TRBV20-1
clone size: many
CDR3 protein: CSAVRDRYYEQYF
CDR3 DNA: TGCAGTGCTGTCCGGGACAGATACTACGAGCAGTACTTC

J gene: TRBJ1-2
D gene: NA
CDR3 length: 13
V gene: TRBV15
clone size: NA
CDR3 protein: CATSRDHWGGYTF
CDR3 DNA: TGTGCCACCAGCAGAGATCACTGGGGTGGCTACACCTTC

J gene: TRBJ1-2
D gene: TRBD1
CDR3 length: 12
V gene: TRBV27
clone size: many
CDR3 protein: CASTTAGGPRTF
CDR3 DNA: TGTGCCAGCACTACTGCAGGGGGGCCTCGCACCTTC

J gene: TRBJ2-1
D gene: TRBD2
CDR3 length: 17
V gene: TRBV5-5
clone size: NA
CDR3 protein: CASSPWSAGGSYNEQFF
CDR3 DNA: TGTGCCAGCAGCCCGTGGTCGGCGGGGGGTTCCTACAATGAGCAGTTCTTC

J gene: TRBJ1-5
D gene: NA
CDR3 length: 13
V gene: TRBV12-3/TRBV12-4
clone size: many
CDR3 protein: CASRRTVNQPQHF
CDR3 DNA: TGTGCCAGCAGGCGGACGGTAAATCAGCCCCAGCATTTT

J gene: TRBJ2-5
D gene: NA
CDR3 length: 13
V gene: TRBV19
clone size: few
CDR3 protein: CASKGDNQETQYF
CDR3 DNA: TGTGCCAGTAAGGGGGACAACCAAGAGACCCAGTACTTC

J gene: TRBJ2-5
D gene: NA
CDR3 length: 12
V gene: TRBV24-1
clone size: few
CDR3 protein: CATSDPGETQYF
CDR3 DNA: TGTGCCACCAGTGACCCCGGGGAGACCCAGTACTTC

J gene: TRBJ2-3
D gene: NA
CDR3 length: 15
V gene: TRBV14
clone size: NA
CDR3 protein: CASSQFRGRTDTQYF
CDR3 DNA: TGTGCCAGCAGCCAATTCAGGGGACGCACAGATACGCAGTATTTT

J gene: TRBJ1-2
D gene: NA
CDR3 length: 17
V gene: TRBV3-1
clone size: few
CDR3 protein: CASSQVSAGAGNYGYTF
CDR3 DNA: TGTGCCAGCAGCCAAGTTTCCGCGGGGGCAGGGAACTATGGCTACACCTTC

J gene: TRBJ2-5
D gene: NA
CDR3 length: 14
V gene: TRBV3-1
clone size: few
CDR3 protein: CASSRAGAQETQYF
CDR3 DNA: TGTGCCAGCAGCCGCGCCGGGGCACAAGAGACCCAGTACTTC

J gene: TRBJ1-2
D gene: NA
CDR3 length: 13
V gene: TRBV11-2
clone size: NA
CDR3 protein: CASSFPGDYGYTF
CDR3 DNA: TGTGCCAGCAGCTTTCCGGGGGACTATGGCTACACCTTC

J gene: TRBJ2-7
D gene: NA
CDR3 length: 13
V gene: TRBV18
clone size: once
CDR3 protein: CASSRQAAYEQYF
CDR3 DNA: TGTGCCAGCTCCCGCCAGGCGGCCTACGAGCAGTACTTC

J gene: TRBJ1-1
D gene: NA
CDR3 length: 13
V gene: TRBV29-1
clone size: few
CDR3 protein: CSAKGMGNTEAFF
CDR3 DNA: TGCAGCGCGAAGGGGATGGGGAACACTGAAGCTTTCTTT

J gene: TRBJ2-5
D gene: TRBD1
CDR3 length: 11
V gene: TRBV20-1
clone size: few
CDR3 protein: CSSGGEETQYF
CDR3 DNA: TGCAGTTCAGGGGGCGAAGAGACCCAGTACTTC

J gene: TRBJ2-5
D gene: NA
CDR3 length: 15
V gene: TRBV7-2
clone size: few
CDR3 protein: CASSFGPVEQETQYF
CDR3 DNA: TGTGCCAGCAGCTTTGGACCCGTGGAACAAGAGACCCAGTACTTC

J gene: TRBJ2-1
D gene: TRBD2
CDR3 length: 14
V gene: TRBV2
clone size: NA
CDR3 protein: CASARGGQDNEQFF
CDR3 DNA: TGTGCCAGTGCCCGGGGGGGCCAGGACAATGAGCAGTTCTTC

J gene: TRBJ2-5
D gene: TRBD2
CDR3 length: 17
V gene: TRBV6-2/TRBV6-3
clone size: NA
CDR3 protein: CASSYSGLADYQETQYF
CDR3 DNA: TGTGCCAGCAGTTACAGCGGACTAGCGGACTACCAAGAGACCCAGTACTTC

J gene: TRBJ2-5
D gene: NA
CDR3 length: 15
V gene: TRBV2
clone size: few
CDR3 protein: CASRGRTEGQETQYF
CDR3 DNA: TGTGCCAGCAGGGGACGGACAGAGGGACAAGAGACCCAGTACTTC

J gene: TRBJ1-1
D gene: NA
CDR3 length: 12
V gene: TRBV27
clone size: few
CDR3 protein: CASSWASGEAFF
CDR3 DNA: TGTGCCAGCAGCTGGGCAAGCGGAGAAGCTTTCTTT

J gene: TRBJ1-1
D gene: TRBD1
CDR3 length: 14
V gene: TRBV30
clone size: NA
CDR3 protein: CAWSGGTGTTEAFF
CDR3 DNA: TGTGCCTGGAGTGGGGGGACAGGGACCACTGAAGCTTTCTTT

J gene: TRBJ1-6
D gene: NA
CDR3 length: 15
V gene: TRBV5-1
clone size: many
CDR3 protein: CASSLDVQGGTPLHF
CDR3 DNA: TGCGCCAGCAGCTTGGATGTCCAGGGTGGTACACCCCTCCACTTT

J gene: TRBJ1-4
D gene: NA
CDR3 length: 15
V gene: TRBV7-9
clone size: NA
CDR3 protein: CASSWRQATNEKLFF
CDR3 DNA: TGTGCCAGCAGCTGGCGACAGGCAACTAATGAAAAACTGTTTTTT

J gene: TRBJ1-2
D gene: TRBD1
CDR3 length: 13
V gene: TRBV27
clone size: NA
CDR3 protein: CASSRQGTYGYTF
CDR3 DNA: TGTGCCAGCAGCCGACAGGGGACCTATGGCTACACCTTC

J gene: TRBJ2-5
D gene: NA
CDR3 length: 16
V gene: TRBV3-1
clone size: few
CDR3 protein: CASSPRGGGKQETQYF
CDR3 DNA: TGTGCCAGCAGCCCCCGAGGGGGGGGGAAACAAGAGACCCAGTACTTC

J gene: TRBJ1-6
D gene: NA
CDR3 length: 17
V gene: TRBV11-2
clone size: few
CDR3 protein: CASSLQGRGLLNSPLHF
CDR3 DNA: TGTGCCAGCAGCTTACAAGGCAGGGGCCTTCTGAATTCACCCCTCCACTTT

J gene: TRBJ1-2
D gene: TRBD1
CDR3 length: 12
V gene: TRBV5-1
clone size: few
CDR3 protein: CASSLGGTGAYF
CDR3 DNA: TGCGCCAGCAGCTTGGGAGGGACAGGGGCATACTTC

J gene: TRBJ2-1
D gene: NA
CDR3 length: 15
V gene: TRBV5-1
clone size: few
CDR3 protein: CASSDEGPGNNEQFF
CDR3 DNA: TGCGCCAGCAGCGACGAGGGCCCAGGGAACAATGAGCAGTTCTTC

J gene: TRBJ2-6
D gene: TRBD2
CDR3 length: 16
V gene: TRBV5-1
clone size: many
CDR3 protein: CASSLEAGAGANVLTF
CDR3 DNA: TGCGCCAGCAGCTTGGAGGCGGGGGCTGGGGCCAACGTCCTGACTTTC

J gene: TRBJ1-1
D gene: NA
CDR3 length: 16
V gene: TRBV9
clone size: NA
CDR3 protein: CASTSRAGAPNTEAFF
CDR3 DNA: TGTGCCAGCACCTCTCGTGCGGGGGCTCCGAACACTGAAGCTTTCTTT